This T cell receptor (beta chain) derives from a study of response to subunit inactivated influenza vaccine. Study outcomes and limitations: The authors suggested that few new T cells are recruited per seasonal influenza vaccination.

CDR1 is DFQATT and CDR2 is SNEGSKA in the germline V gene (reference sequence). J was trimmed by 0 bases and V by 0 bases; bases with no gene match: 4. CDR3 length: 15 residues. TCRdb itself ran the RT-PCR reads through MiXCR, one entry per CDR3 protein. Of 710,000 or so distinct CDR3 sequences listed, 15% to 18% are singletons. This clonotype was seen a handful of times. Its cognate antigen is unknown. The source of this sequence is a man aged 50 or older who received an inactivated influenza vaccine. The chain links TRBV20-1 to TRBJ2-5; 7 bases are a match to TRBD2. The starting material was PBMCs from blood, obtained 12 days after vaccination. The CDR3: CSARDGREHQETQYF. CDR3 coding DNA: TGCAGTGCTAGAGATGGGAGGGAGCACCAAGAGACCCAGTACTTC.